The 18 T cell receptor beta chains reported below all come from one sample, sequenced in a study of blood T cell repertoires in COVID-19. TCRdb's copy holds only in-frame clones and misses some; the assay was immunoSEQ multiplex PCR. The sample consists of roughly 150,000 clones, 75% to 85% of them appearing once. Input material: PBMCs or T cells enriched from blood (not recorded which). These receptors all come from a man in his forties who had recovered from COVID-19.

The CDR3 nucleotides read TGTGCCAGCAGCGTGGGAGTTCTAGCGGGGGGCGAGACCCAGTACTTC. Amino acid sequence: CASSVGVLAGGETQYF. The J gene is TRBJ2-5, the V gene TRBV9; 11 bases are a match to TRBD2. V lost 2 bases and J lost 5; bases outside the gene matches: 8. This CDR3 spans 16 amino acids. Germline values: CDR1 SGDLS, CDR2 YYNGEE.

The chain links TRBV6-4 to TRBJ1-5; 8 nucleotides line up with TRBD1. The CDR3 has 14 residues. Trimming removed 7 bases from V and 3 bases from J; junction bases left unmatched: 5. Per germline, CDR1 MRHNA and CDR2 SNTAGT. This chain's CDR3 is CASKDRDDNQPQHF. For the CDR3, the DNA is TGTGCCAGCAAGGACAGGGACGACAATCAGCCCCAGCATTTT.

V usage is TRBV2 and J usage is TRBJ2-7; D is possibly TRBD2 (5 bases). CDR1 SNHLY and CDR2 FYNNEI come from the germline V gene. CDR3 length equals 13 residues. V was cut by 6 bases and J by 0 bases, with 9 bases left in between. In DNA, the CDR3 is TGTGCCAGCAGGGAGCGGAGCTCCTACGAGCAGTACGTC. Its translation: CASRERSSYEQYV.

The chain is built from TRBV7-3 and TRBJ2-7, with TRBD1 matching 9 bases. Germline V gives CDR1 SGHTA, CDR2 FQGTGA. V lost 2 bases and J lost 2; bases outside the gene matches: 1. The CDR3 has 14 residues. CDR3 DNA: TGTGCCAGCAGCTTAGGGACAGGGCCCTACGAGCAGTACTTC. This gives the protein CASSLGTGPYEQYF.

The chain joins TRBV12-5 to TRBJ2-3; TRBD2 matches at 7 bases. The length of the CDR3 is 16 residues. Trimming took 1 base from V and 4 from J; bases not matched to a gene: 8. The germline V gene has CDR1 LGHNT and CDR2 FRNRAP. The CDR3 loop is CASGLGWNGGSDTQYF. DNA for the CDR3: TGTGCTAGTGGTTTGGGATGGAACGGGGGGTCAGATACGCAGTATTTT.

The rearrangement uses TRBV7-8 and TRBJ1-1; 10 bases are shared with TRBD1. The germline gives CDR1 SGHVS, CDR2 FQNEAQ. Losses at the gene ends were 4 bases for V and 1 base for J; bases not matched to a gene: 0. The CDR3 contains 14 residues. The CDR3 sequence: CASSWDRGNTEAFF. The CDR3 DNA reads TGTGCCAGCAGCTGGGACAGGGGGAACACTGAAGCTTTCTTT.

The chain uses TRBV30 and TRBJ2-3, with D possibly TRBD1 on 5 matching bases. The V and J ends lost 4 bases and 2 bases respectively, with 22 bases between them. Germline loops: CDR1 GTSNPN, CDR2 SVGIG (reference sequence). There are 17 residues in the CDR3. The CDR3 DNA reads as TGTGCCTGGAAGGGCCTTGAAGGGGCGATTACCACAGATACGCAGTATTTT. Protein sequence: CAWKGLEGAITTDTQYF.

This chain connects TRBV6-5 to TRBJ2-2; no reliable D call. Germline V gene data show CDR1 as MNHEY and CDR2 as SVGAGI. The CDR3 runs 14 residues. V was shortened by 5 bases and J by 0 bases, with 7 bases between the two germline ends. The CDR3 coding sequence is TGTGCCAGCAGTCATACATCGAACACCGGGGAGCTGTTTTTT. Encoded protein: CASSHTSNTGELFF.

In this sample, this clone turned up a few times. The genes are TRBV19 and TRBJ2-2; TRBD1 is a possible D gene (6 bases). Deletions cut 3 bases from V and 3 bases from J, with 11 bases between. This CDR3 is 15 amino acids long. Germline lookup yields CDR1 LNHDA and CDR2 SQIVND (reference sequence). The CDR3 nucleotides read TGTGCCAGTAGTATCCTCAACAGGGACACCGGGGAGCTGTTTTTT. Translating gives CASSILNRDTGELFF.

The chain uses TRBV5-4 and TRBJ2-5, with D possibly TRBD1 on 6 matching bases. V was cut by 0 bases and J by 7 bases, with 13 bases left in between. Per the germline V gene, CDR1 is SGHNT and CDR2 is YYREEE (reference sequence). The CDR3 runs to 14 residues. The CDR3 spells CASSLEDRSTTQYF. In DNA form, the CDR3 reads TGTGCCAGCAGCTTGGAAGACAGGTCTACGACCCAGTACTTC.

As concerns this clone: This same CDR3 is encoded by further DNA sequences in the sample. DNA of the CDR3: TGCGCCAGCAGCTTGAATGGACAGGGGGCTGGAAACACCATATATTTT. Protein: CASSLNGQGAGNTIYF. This rearrangement joins TRBV5-1 to TRBJ1-3; TRBD1 aligns across 10 bases. Germline assignment: CDR1 SGHRS and CDR2 YFSETQ. There are 16 residues in the CDR3. The trim removed 1 base at V and 2 bases at J, leaving 3 bases unmatched.

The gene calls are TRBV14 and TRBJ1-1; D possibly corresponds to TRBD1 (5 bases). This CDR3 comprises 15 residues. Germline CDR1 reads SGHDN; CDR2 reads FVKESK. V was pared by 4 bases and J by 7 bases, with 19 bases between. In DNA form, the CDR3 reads TGTGCCAGCAGCCCGATCAGTGGTGGGGGGGGTGAAGCTTTCTTT. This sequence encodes CASSPISGGGGEAFF. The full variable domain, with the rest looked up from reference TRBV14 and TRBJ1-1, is EAGVTQFPSHSVIEKGQTVTLRCDPISGHDNLYWYRRVMGKEIKFLLHFVKESKQDESGMPNNRFLAERTGGTYSTLKVQPAELEDSGVYFCASSPISGGGGEAFFGQGTRLTVV.

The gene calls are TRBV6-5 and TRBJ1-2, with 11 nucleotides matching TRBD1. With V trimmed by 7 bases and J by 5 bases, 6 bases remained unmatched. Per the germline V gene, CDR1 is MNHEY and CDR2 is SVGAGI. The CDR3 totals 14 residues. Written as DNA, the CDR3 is TGTGCCAGCAAGAGGACAGGGGGCGATTATGGCTACACCTTC. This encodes CASKRTGGDYGYTF.

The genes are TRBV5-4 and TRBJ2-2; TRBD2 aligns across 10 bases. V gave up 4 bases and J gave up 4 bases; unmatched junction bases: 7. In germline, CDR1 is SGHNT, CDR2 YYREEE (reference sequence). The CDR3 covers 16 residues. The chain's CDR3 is CASSGALAGATGELFF. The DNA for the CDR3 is TGTGCCAGCAGCGGGGCTCTAGCGGGGGCCACCGGGGAGCTGTTTTTT.

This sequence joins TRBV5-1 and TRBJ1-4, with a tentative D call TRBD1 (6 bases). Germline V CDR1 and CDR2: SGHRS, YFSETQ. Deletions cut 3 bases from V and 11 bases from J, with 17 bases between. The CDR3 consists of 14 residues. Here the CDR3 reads CASSSGTSVRKLFF. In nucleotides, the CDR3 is TGCGCCAGCAGCTCCGGGACAAGTGTAAGGAAACTGTTTTTT.

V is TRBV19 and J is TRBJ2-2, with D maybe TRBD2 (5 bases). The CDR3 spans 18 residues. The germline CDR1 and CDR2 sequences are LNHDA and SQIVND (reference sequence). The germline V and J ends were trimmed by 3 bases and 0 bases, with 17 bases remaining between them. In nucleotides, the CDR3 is TGTGCCAGTAGTATGTTAGCGATCGGGCACGCGAACACCGGGGAGCTGTTTTTT. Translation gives CASSMLAIGHANTGELFF. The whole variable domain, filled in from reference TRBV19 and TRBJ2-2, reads DGGITQSPKYLFRKEGQNVTLSCEQNLNHDAMYWYRQDPGQGLRLIYYSQIVNDFQKGDIAEGYSVSREKKESFPLTVTSAQKNPTAFYLCASSMLAIGHANTGELFFGEGSRLTVL.

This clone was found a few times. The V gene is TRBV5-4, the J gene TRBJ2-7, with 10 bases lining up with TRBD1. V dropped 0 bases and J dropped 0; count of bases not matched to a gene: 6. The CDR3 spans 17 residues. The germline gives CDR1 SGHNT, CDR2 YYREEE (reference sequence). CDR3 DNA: TGTGCCAGCAGCTTGGGGGGACAGGGGCCAACCTCCTACGAGCAGTACTTC. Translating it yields CASSLGGQGPTSYEQYF.

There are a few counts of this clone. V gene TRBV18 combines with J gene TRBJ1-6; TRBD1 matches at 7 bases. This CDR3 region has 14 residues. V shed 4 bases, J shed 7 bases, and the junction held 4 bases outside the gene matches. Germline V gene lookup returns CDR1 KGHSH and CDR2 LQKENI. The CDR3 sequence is CASSHRDRNSPLHF. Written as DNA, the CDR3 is TGTGCCAGCTCACACCGGGACAGAAATTCACCCCTCCACTTT.